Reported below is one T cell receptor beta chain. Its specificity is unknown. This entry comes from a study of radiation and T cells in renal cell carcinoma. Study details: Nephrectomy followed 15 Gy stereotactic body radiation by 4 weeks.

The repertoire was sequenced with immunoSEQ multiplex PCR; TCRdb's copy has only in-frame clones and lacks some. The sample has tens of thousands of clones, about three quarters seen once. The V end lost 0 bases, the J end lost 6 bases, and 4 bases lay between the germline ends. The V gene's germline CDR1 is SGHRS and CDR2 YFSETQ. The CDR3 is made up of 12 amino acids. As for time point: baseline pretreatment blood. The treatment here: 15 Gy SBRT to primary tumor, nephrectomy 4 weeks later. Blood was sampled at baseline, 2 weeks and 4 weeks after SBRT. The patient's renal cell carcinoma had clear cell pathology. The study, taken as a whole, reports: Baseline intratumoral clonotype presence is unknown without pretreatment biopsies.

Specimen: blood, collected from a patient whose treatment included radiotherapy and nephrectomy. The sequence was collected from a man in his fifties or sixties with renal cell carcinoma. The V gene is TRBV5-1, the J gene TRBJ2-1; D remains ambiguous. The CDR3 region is CASSLARNEQFF. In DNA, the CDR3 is TGCGCCAGCAGCTTGGCCCGCAATGAGCAGTTCTTC.